The 26 T cell receptor beta chains below come from one sample, sequenced in a study of blood T cell repertoires in COVID-19. Sequenced by immunoSEQ multiplex PCR; TCRdb stores in-frame clones only, minus some. The sample holds about 30,000 clones, 60% to 80% seen once. Sequenced sample: peripheral blood. The receptors originated from an elderly man with acute or convalescent COVID-19.

The V and J genes are TRBV7-6 and TRBJ2-3, with 12 bases fitting TRBD2. Germline lookup yields CDR1 SGHVS and CDR2 FNYEAQ. The V and J ends lost 1 base and 2 bases, in that order; junction bases with no gene match: 7. The CDR3 is 18 amino acids. For the CDR3, the DNA is TGTGCCAGCAGCTTAGGTCCGACTAGCGGGAGTACCACAGATACGCAGTATTTT. It encodes CASSLGPTSGSTTDTQYF. The variable domain in full, with the rest retrieved from reference TRBV7-6 and TRBJ2-3, is GAGVSQSPRYKVTKRGQDVALRCDPISGHVSLYWYRQALGQGPEFLTYFNYEAQQDKSGLPNDRFSAERPEGSISTLTIQRTEQRDSAMYRCASSLGPTSGSTTDTQYFGPGTRLTVL.

The CDR3 protein is CASRTPRDGNSPLHF. Here the CDR3 DNA reads TGTGCCAGTAGGACACCGCGGGACGGGAATTCACCCCTCCACTTT. J is TRBJ1-6 and V is TRBV19; maybe TRBD1 (5 bases). Germline CDR1 and CDR2: LNHDA and SQIVND (reference sequence). Trimming stripped 6 bases from V and 7 bases from J, with 16 bases between. The CDR3 runs 15 residues. The full variable domain, its missing parts supplied by reference TRBV19 and TRBJ1-6, is DGGITQSPKYLFRKEGQNVTLSCEQNLNHDAMYWYRQDPGQGLRLIYYSQIVNDFQKGDIAEGYSVSREKKESFPLTVTSAQKNPTAFYLCASRTPRDGNSPLHFGNGTRLTVT.

CDR3: CASSVDRGSTNYGYTF. DNA for the CDR3: TGTGCCAGCAGCGTGGACAGGGGGAGCACTAACTATGGCTACACCTTC. The chain employs TRBV9 and TRBJ1-2, with TRBD1 identical over 10 bases. This CDR3 contains 16 residues. CDR1 and CDR2 from the germline V gene are SGDLS and YYNGEE. After removal of 2 bases from V and 0 bases from J, the junction contained 4 bases not matched to a gene.

A single count supports this clone. This chain connects TRBV7-3 to TRBJ1-6, with D perhaps TRBD1 (5 bases). V lost 2 bases, J lost 9 bases, and 11 bases lay in between. This CDR3 region has 14 residues. Germline loops: CDR1 SGHTA, CDR2 FQGTGA. CDR3 region: CASSLGGTTSPLHF. Written as DNA, the CDR3 is TGTGCCAGCAGCTTAGGCGGGACCACTTCACCCCTCCACTTT.

This clone was recorded a few times. The chain combines TRBV4-2 with TRBJ2-2, with TRBD2 matching 12 bases. Losses at the gene ends were 0 bases for V and 6 bases for J; bases not matched to a gene: 5. The CDR3 consists of 17 residues. Germline V gives CDR1 LGHNA, CDR2 YNFKEQ. DNA of the CDR3: TGTGCCAGCAGCCAAGAATCGTCTAGCGGGGGGGCCGGGGAGCTGTTTTTT. Protein sequence: CASSQESSSGGAGELFF.

The chain couples TRBV7-2 to TRBJ1-1; 9 nucleotides line up with TRBD1. The germline V gene has CDR1 SGHTA and CDR2 FQGNSA. The CDR3 sequence is 15 residues long. V lost 4 bases, J lost 2 bases, and 5 bases stayed unmatched. The CDR3 here is CASSYTGGLNTEAFF. The CDR3 coding sequence is TGTGCCAGCAGCTACACAGGGGGCTTAAACACTGAAGCTTTCTTT.

The rearrangement links TRBV10-3 to TRBJ2-3, with TRBD1 as a possible D gene (6 bases). The CDR3 length is 14 residues. Germline values: CDR1 ENHRY, CDR2 SYGVKD. Between the trimmed V and J ends, which lost 4 bases and 1 base, there was a span of 9 bases. The CDR3 spells CAISGRGGTDTQYF. For the CDR3, the DNA is TGTGCCATCAGTGGCAGGGGAGGCACAGATACGCAGTATTTT.

This clone has only one observation. The V and J genes are TRBV12-3 or TRBV12-4 and TRBJ1-2, with D unresolved. V lost 2 bases and J lost 2, with 6 bases in between. This CDR3 comprises 13 residues. DNA of the CDR3: TGTGCCAGCAGTTTATCGGGGAACTATGGCTACACCTTC. This codes for CASSLSGNYGYTF.

The CDR3 DNA is TGTGCCAGCAGGACAGGGGGCTACAATGAGCAGTTCTTC. As protein: CASRTGGYNEQFF. The chain joins TRBV3-1 (or the pseudogene TRBV3-2) to TRBJ2-1, with TRBD1 identical over 9 bases. CDR3 size: 13 residues. Germline CDR1 and CDR2: LGHDT and YNNKEL (reference sequence). J gave up 3 bases and V 6 bases, and 0 bases lay outside the gene matches.

CDR3 nucleotides: TGCGCCAGCAGCCTTTACCGGGACACCACCTACGAGCAGTACTTC. The encoded protein is CASSLYRDTTYEQYF. The V and J genes are TRBV4-3 and TRBJ2-7, with TRBD1 as a possible D gene (6 bases). Trimming took 4 bases from V and 2 from J, leaving 15 bases between them. This CDR3 spans 15 amino acids. The germline V gene has CDR1 LGHNA and CDR2 YSLEER.

This clone was found a few times. The chain combines TRBV5-4 with TRBJ1-1, with 10 bases aligning to TRBD1. Germline assignment: CDR1 SGHNT and CDR2 YYREEE (reference sequence). After removal of 0 bases from V and 4 bases from J, the junction contained 3 bases not matched to a gene. The CDR3 covers 15 residues. The CDR3 DNA is TGTGCCAGCAGCTTGGCCCGGACAGGGGGCACTGAAGCTTTCTTT. Its translation: CASSLARTGGTEAFF.

The rearrangement links TRBV24-1 to TRBJ1-5; 7 bases are a match to TRBD1. V dropped 3 bases and J dropped 11; count of bases not matched to a gene: 6. The germline gives CDR1 KGHDR, CDR2 SFDVKD. The length of the CDR3 is 13 residues. The CDR3 loop is CATSDEGGWAQHF. For the CDR3, the DNA is TGTGCCACCAGTGATGAAGGGGGCTGGGCCCAGCATTTT.

The rearrangement links TRBV27 to TRBJ2-7; D remains unclear. Germline V gene data show CDR1 as MNHEY and CDR2 as SMNVEV (reference sequence). The V gene lost 3 bases and the J gene lost 1 base, with 7 bases spanning the gap. The CDR3 has 13 residues. The CDR3 loop reads CASSLQASYEQYF. The CDR3 region has the DNA TGTGCCAGCAGTTTGCAGGCGTCCTACGAGCAGTACTTC.

The chain recombines TRBV6-5 with TRBJ2-7, with D possibly being TRBD1 (5 bases). CDR1 and CDR2 from the germline V gene are MNHEY and SVGAGI. V was shortened by 5 bases and J by 2 bases, with 10 bases between the two germline ends. CDR3 size: 13 residues. The CDR3 DNA sequence: TGTGCCAGCAGTATAGGACACACCTACGAGCAGTACTTC. Its protein product is CASSIGHTYEQYF.

The chain uses TRBV27 and TRBJ2-2, with unresolved D. The CDR3 totals 13 residues. V shed 4 bases and J shed 7 bases, with 10 bases lying between them. From germline, CDR1 is MNHEY and CDR2 SMNVEV (reference sequence). Here the CDR3 DNA reads TGTGCCAGCAGTTACGTGCGCTACGGGGAGCTGTTTTTT. Amino acids: CASSYVRYGELFF.

The chain recombines TRBV5-1 with TRBJ2-5; D perhaps matches TRBD1 (6 bases). V lost 6 bases, J lost 2 bases, and 8 bases lay in between. CDR1 is SGHRS, CDR2 YFSETQ, per germline. The CDR3 sequence is 12 residues long. CDR3 bases: TGCGCCAGCACAGACAGGCAAGAGACCCAGTACTTC. As protein: CASTDRQETQYF.

This clone was picked up a small number of times. The gene calls are TRBV9 and TRBJ1-1; 9 nucleotides line up with TRBD1. Looked up from germline, CDR1 is SGDLS and CDR2 is YYNGEE. The CDR3 runs 15 residues. V gave up 2 bases and J gave up 1 base; unmatched junction bases: 3. This CDR3 is CASSVMGQGNTEAFF. CDR3 bases: TGTGCCAGCAGCGTCATGGGACAGGGGAACACTGAAGCTTTCTTT.

The rearrangement links TRBV27 to TRBJ2-7, with 9 bases identical to TRBD2. Per the germline V gene, CDR1 is MNHEY and CDR2 is SMNVEV (reference sequence). V trimming: 3 bases; J trimming: 0 bases; junction bases outside the gene matches: 12. The CDR3 covers 18 residues. This CDR3 is CASSFASGNFGSSYEQYF. The CDR3 DNA follows: TGTGCCAGCAGTTTCGCTAGCGGGAATTTTGGTAGCTCCTACGAGCAGTACTTC.

For the CDR3, the DNA is TGTGCCAGCAGCCCGGGACTAGACGATGAGCAGTTCTTC. It codes for CASSPGLDDEQFF. The chain links TRBV7-2 to TRBJ2-1, with 8 bases lining up with TRBD2. J gave up 8 bases and V 5 bases, and 5 bases lay outside the gene matches. The CDR3 has 13 residues. Germline V gives CDR1 SGHTA, CDR2 FQGNSA.

The V call is TRBV9, the J call TRBJ2-5; no reliable D call. In germline, CDR1 is SGDLS, CDR2 YYNGEE. The CDR3 has 13 residues. V was trimmed by 0 bases and J by 4 bases, leaving 7 bases between them. CDR3 coding DNA: TGTGCCAGCAGCGTAGCCAGTTTAGAGACCCAGTACTTC. It codes for CASSVASLETQYF.

V gene TRBV14 combines with J gene TRBJ1-3; TRBD1 matches at 8 bases. CDR3 length: 16 amino acids. Per the germline V gene, CDR1 is SGHDN and CDR2 is FVKESK. Trimming removed 5 bases from V and 2 bases from J; junction bases left unmatched: 8. The CDR3 nucleotides are TGTGCCAGCAGCGGACAGGCAGGGGGCACTGGAAACACCATATATTTT. Translating it yields CASSGQAGGTGNTIYF. The full variable domain, with the rest looked up from reference TRBV14 and TRBJ1-3, is EAGVTQFPSHSVIEKGQTVTLRCDPISGHDNLYWYRRVMGKEIKFLLHFVKESKQDESGMPNNRFLAERTGGTYSTLKVQPAELEDSGVYFCASSGQAGGTGNTIYFGEGSWLTVV.

The chain links TRBV7-2 to TRBJ1-5, with TRBD1 matching over 7 bases. The CDR3 totals 13 residues. The trim removed 5 bases at V and 5 bases at J, leaving 3 bases unmatched. Germline CDR1 reads SGHTA; CDR2 reads FQGNSA. The DNA for the CDR3 is TGTGCCAGCAGCACCGACAGGGATCAGCCCCAGCATTTT. Amino acids: CASSTDRDQPQHF.

The chain uses TRBV4-2 and TRBJ2-3, with D hard to call. CDR1 and CDR2 from the germline V gene are LGHNA and YNFKEQ. With 0 bases removed from V and 0 bases from J, the gap between germline ends came to 13 bases. This CDR3 has 17 residues. This CDR3 reads CASSQELRRASTDTQYF. DNA for the CDR3: TGTGCCAGCAGCCAAGAGCTGCGGAGAGCTAGCACAGATACGCAGTATTTT.

V is TRBV5-1 and J is TRBJ1-2; TRBD1 matches 9 bases. The CDR3 loop spans 16 amino acids. Germline CDR1 is SGHRS and CDR2 is YFSETQ. The junction had 12 bases not matched to a gene; V was cut back by 4 bases and J by 5 bases. Here the CDR3 reads CASSNLLQGAGYGYTF. CDR3 coding DNA: TGCGCCAGCAGCAATCTTTTACAGGGGGCTGGGTATGGCTACACCTTC.

The chain carries TRBV19 and TRBJ1-1; tentatively, D is TRBD1 (6 bases). Germline lookup yields CDR1 LNHDA and CDR2 SQIVND (reference sequence). V was pared by 9 bases and J by 0 bases, with 14 bases between. The CDR3 covers 14 residues. The CDR3 nucleotides read TGTGCCAGCGTTAGGACAGACCTGAACACTGAAGCTTTCTTT. Protein: CASVRTDLNTEAFF.

This clone was observed once. The CDR3 protein is CASSSRGYEQYF. The CDR3 DNA sequence: TGTGCCAGCAGCAGCAGGGGGTACGAGCAGTACTTC. This chain links TRBV6-2 or TRBV6-3 with TRBJ2-7; 7 positions agree with TRBD1. Germline lookup yields CDR1 MNHEY and CDR2 SVGEGT. The V and J ends lost 6 bases and 4 bases, in that order; junction bases with no gene match: 3. The CDR3 sequence is 12 residues long.